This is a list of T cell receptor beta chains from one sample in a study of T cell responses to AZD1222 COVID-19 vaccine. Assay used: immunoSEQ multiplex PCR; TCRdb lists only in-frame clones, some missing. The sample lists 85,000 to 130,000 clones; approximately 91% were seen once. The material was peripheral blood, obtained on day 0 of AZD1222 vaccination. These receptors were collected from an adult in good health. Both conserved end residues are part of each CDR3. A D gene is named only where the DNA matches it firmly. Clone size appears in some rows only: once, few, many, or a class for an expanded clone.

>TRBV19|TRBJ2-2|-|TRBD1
CASLTGTGGTGELFF
TGTGCCAGCCTAACCGGGACAGGGGGTACCGGGGAGCTGTTTTTT
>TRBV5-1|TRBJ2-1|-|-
CASSLSQNNEQFF
TGCGCCAGCAGCTTGTCCCAAAACAATGAGCAGTTCTTC
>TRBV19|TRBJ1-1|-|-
CASSMMDSAPEAFF
TGTGCCAGTAGTATGATGGACAGTGCCCCTGAAGCTTTCTTT
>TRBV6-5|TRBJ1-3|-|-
CASSYRQSTTGNTIYF
TGTGCCAGCAGTTACAGACAGTCGACTACTGGAAACACCATATATTTT
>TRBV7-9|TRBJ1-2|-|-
CASSADRSPNYGYTF
TGTGCCAGCAGCGCGGACCGCTCTCCCAACTATGGCTACACCTTC
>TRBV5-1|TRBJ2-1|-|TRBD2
CATSSGGGYNEQFF
TGCGCCACCAGTAGCGGGGGGGGCTACAATGAGCAGTTCTTC
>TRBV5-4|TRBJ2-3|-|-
CASSLVTGADTQYF
TGTGCCAGCAGCTTGGTTACTGGGGCAGATACGCAGTATTTT
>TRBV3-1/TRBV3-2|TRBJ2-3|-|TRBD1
CASSQERGTGATDTQYF
TGTGCCAGCAGCCAAGAACGAGGAACAGGGGCCACAGATACGCAGTATTTT
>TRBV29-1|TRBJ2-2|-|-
CSVAYTGDITGELFF
TGCAGCGTTGCCTATACGGGGGACATCACCGGGGAGCTGTTTTTT
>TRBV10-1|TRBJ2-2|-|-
CASSDYSIPGELFF
TGCGCCAGCAGTGACTATTCGATTCCCGGGGAGCTGTTTTTT
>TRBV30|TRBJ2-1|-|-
CAWTRASVDEQFF
TGTGCCTGGACCAGGGCATCCGTGGATGAGCAGTTCTTC
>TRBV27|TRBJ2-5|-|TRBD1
CASSLSRGRETQYF
TGTGCCAGCAGTTTATCAAGGGGGCGGGAGACCCAGTACTTC
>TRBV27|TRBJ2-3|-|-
CASRWGGTDTQYF
TGTGCCAGCAGGTGGGGGGGCACAGATACGCAGTATTTT
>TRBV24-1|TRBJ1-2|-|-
CATSDSDSSYGYTF
TGTGCCACCAGTGATTCGGACAGCTCCTATGGCTACACCTTC
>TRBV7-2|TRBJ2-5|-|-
CASSRTSGGAETQYF
TGTGCCAGCAGCCGGACTAGTGGGGGGGCCGAGACCCAGTACTTC
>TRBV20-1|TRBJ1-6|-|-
CSASRASDPNSPLHF
TGCAGTGCTAGTCGCGCGTCGGACCCGAATTCACCCCTCCACTTT
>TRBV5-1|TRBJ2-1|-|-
CASSQTSGGYNEQFF
TGCGCCAGCAGCCAAACTAGTGGGGGTTACAATGAGCAGTTCTTC
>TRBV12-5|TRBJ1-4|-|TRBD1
CASGGTGGNVNEKLFF
TGTGCTAGTGGCGGGACAGGGGGGAATGTAAATGAAAAACTGTTTTTT
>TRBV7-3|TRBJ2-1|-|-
CASSLTSINEQFF
TGTGCCAGCAGCTTAACTTCAATCAATGAGCAGTTCTTC
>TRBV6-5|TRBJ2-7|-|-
CASSYSPLVLSYEQYF
TGTGCCAGCAGTTACTCGCCTTTAGTACTTTCCTACGAGCAGTACTTC
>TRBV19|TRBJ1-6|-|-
CASGQASDSPLHF
TGTGCCAGTGGCCAGGCTTCGGATTCACCCCTCCACTTT
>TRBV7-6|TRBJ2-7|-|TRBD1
CASSPVWRTGNPYEQYF
TGTGCCAGCAGCCCGGTGTGGAGGACAGGGAATCCCTACGAGCAGTACTTC
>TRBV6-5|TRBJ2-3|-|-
CASSPGFADTQYF
TGTGCCAGCAGCCCAGGATTTGCAGATACGCAGTATTTT
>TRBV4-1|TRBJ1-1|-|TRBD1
CASSQGQGAMNTEAFF
TGCGCCAGCAGCCAGGGACAGGGGGCGATGAACACTGAAGCTTTCTTT
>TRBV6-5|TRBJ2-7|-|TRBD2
CASSSISGALYEQYF
TGTGCCAGCAGTTCCATAAGCGGGGCCCTTTACGAGCAGTACTTC
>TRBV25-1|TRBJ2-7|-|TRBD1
CASSDLDRGYEQYF
TGTGCCAGCAGTGACCTGGACAGGGGGTACGAGCAGTACTTC
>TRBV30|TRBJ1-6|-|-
CAWSVPRSSYNSPLHF
TGTGCCTGGAGTGTACCCAGGAGCTCCTATAATTCACCCCTCCACTTT
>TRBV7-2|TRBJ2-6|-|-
CASSLTGTHGANVLTF
TGTGCCAGCAGCCTAACCGGGACTCATGGGGCCAACGTCCTGACTTTC
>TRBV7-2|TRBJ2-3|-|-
CASSLNSGGAADTQYF
TGTGCCAGCAGCTTAAACAGTGGGGGGGCCGCAGATACGCAGTATTTT
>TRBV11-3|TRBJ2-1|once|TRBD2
CASSSGGASGYNEQFF
TGTGCCAGCAGCTCGGGCGGGGCTAGCGGTTACAATGAGCAGTTCTTC
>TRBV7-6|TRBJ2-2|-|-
CASSLAQSGTGRSGELFF
TGTGCCAGCAGCTTAGCGCAATCGGGAACAGGGCGGTCCGGGGAGCTGTTTTTT
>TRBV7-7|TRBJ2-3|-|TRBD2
CASSPLSGARTDTQYF
TGTGCTAGCAGCCCCCTTAGCGGGGCGCGCACAGATACGCAGTATTTT
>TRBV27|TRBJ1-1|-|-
CASSLEGPGTEAFF
TGTGCCAGCAGTTTGGAGGGGCCGGGCACTGAAGCTTTCTTT
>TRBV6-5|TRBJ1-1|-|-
CASSPQGRPAFF
TGTGCCAGCAGTCCACAGGGACGTCCGGCTTTCTTT
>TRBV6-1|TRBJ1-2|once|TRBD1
CASSEEGQGTGYGYTF
TGTGCCAGCAGTGAAGAGGGACAGGGGACGGGTTATGGCTACACCTTC
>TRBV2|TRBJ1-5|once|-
CASSEAGSINQPQHF
TGTGCCAGCAGTGAGGCAGGGAGCATCAATCAGCCCCAGCATTTT
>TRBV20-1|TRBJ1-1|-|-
CSASKYLVGSYMNTEAFF
TGCAGTGCTAGTAAGTATTTGGTTGGCAGCTACATGAACACTGAAGCTTTCTTT
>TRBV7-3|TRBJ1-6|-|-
CASSLSGGNSPLHF
TGTGCCAGCAGCTTAAGTGGGGGCAATTCACCCCTCCACTTT
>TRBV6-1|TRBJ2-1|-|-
CASSEASVYNEQFF
TGTGCCAGCAGTGAAGCGTCCGTCTACAATGAGCAGTTCTTC
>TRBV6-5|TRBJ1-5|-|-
CASSYENVEPQHF
TGTGCCAGCAGTTACGAGAACGTTGAGCCCCAGCATTTT
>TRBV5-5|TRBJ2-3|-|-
CASSLSLRTDTQYF
TGTGCCAGCAGCTTGAGTCTCCGCACAGATACGCAGTATTTT
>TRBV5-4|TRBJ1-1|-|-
CASSLPLGANTEAFF
TGTGCCAGCAGCCTTCCACTCGGCGCTAACACTGAAGCTTTCTTT
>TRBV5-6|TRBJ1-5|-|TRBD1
CASSLQGGQPQHF
TGTGCCAGCAGCCTACAAGGGGGCCAGCCCCAGCATTTT
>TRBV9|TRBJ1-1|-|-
CASSAGEVRGTEAFF
TGTGCCAGCAGCGCGGGGGAAGTGAGGGGCACTGAAGCTTTCTTT
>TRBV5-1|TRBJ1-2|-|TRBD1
CASSLTGGGYGYTF
TGCGCCAGCAGCCTGACAGGGGGCGGCTATGGCTACACCTTC
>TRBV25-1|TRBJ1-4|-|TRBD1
CASSEWYGTGSEKLFF
TGTGCCAGCAGTGAGTGGTACGGGACAGGGAGCGAAAAACTGTTTTTT
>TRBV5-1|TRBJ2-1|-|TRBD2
CASNQRGAHNEQFF
TGCGCCAGCAATCAGCGGGGGGCACACAATGAGCAGTTCTTC
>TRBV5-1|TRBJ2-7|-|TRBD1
CASSLVQGAYEQYF
TGCGCCAGCAGCTTGGTACAGGGGGCCTACGAGCAGTACTTC